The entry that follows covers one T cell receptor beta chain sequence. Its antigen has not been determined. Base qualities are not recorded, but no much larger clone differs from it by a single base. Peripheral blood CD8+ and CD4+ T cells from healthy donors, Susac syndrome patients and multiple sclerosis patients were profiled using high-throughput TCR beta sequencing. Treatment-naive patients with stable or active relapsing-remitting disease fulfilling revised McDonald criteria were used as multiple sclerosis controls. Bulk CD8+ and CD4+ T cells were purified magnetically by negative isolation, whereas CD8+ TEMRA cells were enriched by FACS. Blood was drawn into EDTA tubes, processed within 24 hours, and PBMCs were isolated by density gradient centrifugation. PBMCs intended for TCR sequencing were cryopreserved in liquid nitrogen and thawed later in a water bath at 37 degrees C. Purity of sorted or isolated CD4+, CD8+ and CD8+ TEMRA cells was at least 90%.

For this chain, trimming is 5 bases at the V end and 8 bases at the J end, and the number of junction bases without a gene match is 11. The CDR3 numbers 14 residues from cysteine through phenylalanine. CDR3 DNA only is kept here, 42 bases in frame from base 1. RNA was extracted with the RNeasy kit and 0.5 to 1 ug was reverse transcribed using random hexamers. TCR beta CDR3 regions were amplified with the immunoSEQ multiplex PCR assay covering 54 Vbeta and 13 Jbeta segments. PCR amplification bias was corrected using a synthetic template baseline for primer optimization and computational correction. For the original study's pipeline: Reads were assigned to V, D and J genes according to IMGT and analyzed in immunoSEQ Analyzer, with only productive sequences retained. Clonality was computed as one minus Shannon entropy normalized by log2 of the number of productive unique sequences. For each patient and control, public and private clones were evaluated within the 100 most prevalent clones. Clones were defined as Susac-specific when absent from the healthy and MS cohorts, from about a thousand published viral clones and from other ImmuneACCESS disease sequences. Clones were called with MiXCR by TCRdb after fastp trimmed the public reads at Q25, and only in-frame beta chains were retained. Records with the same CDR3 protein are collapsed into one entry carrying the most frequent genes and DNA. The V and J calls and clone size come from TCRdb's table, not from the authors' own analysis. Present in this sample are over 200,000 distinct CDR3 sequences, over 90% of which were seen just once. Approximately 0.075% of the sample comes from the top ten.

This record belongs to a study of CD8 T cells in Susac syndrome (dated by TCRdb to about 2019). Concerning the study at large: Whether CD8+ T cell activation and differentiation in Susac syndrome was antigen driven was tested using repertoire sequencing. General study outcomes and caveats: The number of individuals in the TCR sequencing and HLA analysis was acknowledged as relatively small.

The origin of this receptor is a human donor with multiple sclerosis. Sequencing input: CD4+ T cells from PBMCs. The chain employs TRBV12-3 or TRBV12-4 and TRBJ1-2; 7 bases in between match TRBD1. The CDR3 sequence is CASSTKEGAGGYTF. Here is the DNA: TGTGCCAGCAGTACTAAGGAGGGGGCGGGAGGCTACACCTTC.